This TCR beta chain was obtained from a study of blood T cell repertoires in COVID-19. Cohorts were determined from participant-reported clinical history. Two negative PCRs, clearance, or symptom resolution characterized the recovered Cohort 3 donors. The protocol was immunoSEQ multiplex PCR, while the TCRdb copy is restricted to in-frame clones and leaves out a portion. The sample has some 330,000 clones, roughly 88% seen once. The receptor was isolated from a man aged 25 to 45 who had recovered from COVID-19. Sequencing input: PBMCs or T cells enriched from blood (not recorded which).

CDR3 bases: TGTGCCTGGAGTTGGGACAGGGGATTGGGTTACGAGCAGTACTTC. Translated, it gives CAWSWDRGLGYEQYF. The chain joins TRBV30 to TRBJ2-7; TRBD1 matches 10 bases. V was pared by 2 bases and J by 4 bases, with 8 bases of the junction left unmatched. The CDR3 totals 15 residues. The germline gives CDR1 GTSNPN, CDR2 SVGIG (reference sequence).